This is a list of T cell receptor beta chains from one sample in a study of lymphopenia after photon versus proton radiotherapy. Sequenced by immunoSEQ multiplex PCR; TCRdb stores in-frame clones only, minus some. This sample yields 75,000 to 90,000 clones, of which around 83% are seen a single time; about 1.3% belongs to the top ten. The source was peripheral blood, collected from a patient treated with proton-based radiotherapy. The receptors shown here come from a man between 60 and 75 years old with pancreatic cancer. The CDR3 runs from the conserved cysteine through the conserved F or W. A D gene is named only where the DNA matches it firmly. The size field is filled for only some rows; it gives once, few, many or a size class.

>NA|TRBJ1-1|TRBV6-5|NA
CASSGTGRTEAFF
TGTGCCAGCAGCGGAACAGGGAGAACTGAAGCTTTCTTT
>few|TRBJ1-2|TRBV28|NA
CASSRPGAGGYTF
TGTGCCAGCAGTCGGCCCGGGGCGGGTGGCTACACCTTC
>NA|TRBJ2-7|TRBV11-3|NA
CASSPGRGSYEQYF
TGTGCCAGCAGCCCTGGTAGGGGCTCCTACGAGCAGTACTTC
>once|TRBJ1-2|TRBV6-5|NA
CASRAAGREGYGYTF
TGTGCCAGCAGGGCGGCCGGCAGGGAGGGCTATGGCTACACCTTC
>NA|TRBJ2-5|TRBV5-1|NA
CASSLAGTETQYF
TGCGCCAGCAGCTTAGCCGGGACTGAGACCCAGTACTTC
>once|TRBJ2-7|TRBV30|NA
CAWKLYSCEQYF
TGTGCCTGGAAACTGTATTCCTGCGAGCAGTACTTC
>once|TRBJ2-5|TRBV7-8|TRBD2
CASSLFGGVSGKQETQYF
TGTGCCAGCAGCTTATTTGGCGGGGTTAGCGGGAAACAAGAGACCCAGTACTTC
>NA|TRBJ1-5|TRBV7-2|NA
CASSFDSSNQPQHF
TGTGCCAGCAGCTTCGACAGTTCCAATCAGCCCCAGCATTTT
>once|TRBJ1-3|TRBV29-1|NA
CSVSGGPGNTIYF
TGCAGCGTTTCTGGGGGGCCTGGAAACACCATATATTTT
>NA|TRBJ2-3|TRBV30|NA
CAWSPGTPVVDTQYF
TGTGCCTGGAGTCCCGGGACACCTGTCGTGGATACGCAGTATTTT
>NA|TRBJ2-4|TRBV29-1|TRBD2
CGGGRGDIQYF
TGCGGCGGGGGACGGGGGGACATTCAGTACTTC
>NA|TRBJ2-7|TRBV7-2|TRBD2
CASSLELAASYEQYF
TGTGCCAGCAGCTTAGAACTAGCGGCCTCCTACGAGCAGTACTTC
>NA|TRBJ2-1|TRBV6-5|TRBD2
CASGGGEQFF
TGTGCCAGCGGGGGGGGTGAGCAGTTCTTC
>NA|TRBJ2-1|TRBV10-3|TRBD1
CAISLNQGAANEQFF
TGTGCCATCAGTTTGAATCAGGGGGCGGCCAATGAGCAGTTCTTC
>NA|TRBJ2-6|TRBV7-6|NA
CASSSLRTGANVLTF
TGTGCCAGCAGCTCGCTAAGGACGGGGGCCAACGTCCTGACTTTC
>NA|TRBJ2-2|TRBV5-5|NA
CASMGGGNTGELFF
TGTGCCAGCATGGGGGGCGGTAACACCGGGGAGCTGTTTTTT
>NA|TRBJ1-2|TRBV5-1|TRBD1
CASSRDRENYGYTF
TGCGCCAGCAGTCGGGACAGGGAGAACTATGGCTACACCTTC
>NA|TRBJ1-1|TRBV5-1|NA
CASSWRENTEAFF
TGCGCCAGCAGTTGGAGAGAGAACACTGAAGCTTTCTTT
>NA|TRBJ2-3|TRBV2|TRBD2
CASSEARVAGQTLHRVTQYF
TGTGCCAGCAGTGAAGCGCGGGTAGCGGGCCAGACGCTGCACAGAGTTACGCAGTATTTT
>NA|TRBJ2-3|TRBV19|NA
CASSILGDTQYF
TGTGCCAGTAGTATTTTGGGAGATACGCAGTATTTT
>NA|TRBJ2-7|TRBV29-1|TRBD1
CSVGGQGWYEQYF
TGCAGCGTTGGTGGACAGGGATGGTACGAGCAGTACTTC
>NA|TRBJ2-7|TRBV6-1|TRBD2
CASDVSGSLYEQYF
TGTGCCAGCGATGTTAGCGGGAGTTTGTACGAGCAGTACTTC
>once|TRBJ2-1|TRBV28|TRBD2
CASSSLAGGISYNEQFF
TGTGCCAGCAGTTCGTTAGCGGGAGGGATCTCCTACAATGAGCAGTTCTTC
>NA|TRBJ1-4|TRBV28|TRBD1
CASSLAGQGGPEKLFF
TGTGCCAGCAGTTTGGCGGGACAGGGAGGGCCCGAAAAACTGTTTTTT
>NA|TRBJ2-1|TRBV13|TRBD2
CASSLGLAGDGNEQFF
TGTGCCAGCAGCTTAGGCCTTGCGGGAGATGGCAATGAGCAGTTCTTC
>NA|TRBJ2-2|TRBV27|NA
CASSFSDVTRELFF
TGTGCCAGCAGTTTTTCAGACGTAACTCGGGAGCTGTTTTTT
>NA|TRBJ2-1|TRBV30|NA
CAWKRDYNEQFF
TGTGCCTGGAAACGGGATTACAATGAGCAGTTCTTC
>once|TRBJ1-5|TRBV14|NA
CASSQSRSGPQHF
TGTGCCAGCAGCCAATCCAGGTCTGGGCCCCAGCATTTT
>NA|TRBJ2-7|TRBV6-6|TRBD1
CASSDPGQGLREQYF
TGTGCCAGCAGTGACCCAGGACAGGGCCTAAGGGAGCAGTACTTC
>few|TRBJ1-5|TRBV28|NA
CASSGGKIQPQHF
TGTGCCAGCAGTGGGGGAAAAATTCAGCCCCAGCATTTT
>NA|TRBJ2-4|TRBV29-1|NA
CSVRYGRGIQYF
TGCAGCGTCCGTTACGGGAGAGGGATTCAGTACTTC
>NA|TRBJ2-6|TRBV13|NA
CASSLAAGFLTGANVLTF
TGTGCCAGCAGCTTAGCCGCAGGGTTCCTCACTGGGGCCAACGTCCTGACTTTC
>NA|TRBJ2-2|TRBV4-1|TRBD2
CASSQPRGGRADTGELFF
TGCGCCAGCAGCCAACCGCGGGGCGGGAGGGCCGACACCGGGGAGCTGTTTTTT
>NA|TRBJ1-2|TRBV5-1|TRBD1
CASSETGGGYGYTF
TGCGCCAGCAGCGAGACAGGGGGCGGCTATGGCTACACCTTC
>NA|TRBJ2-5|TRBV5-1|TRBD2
CASSLPRLADQETQYF
TGCGCCAGCAGCCTTCCGCGACTAGCGGACCAAGAGACCCAGTACTTC
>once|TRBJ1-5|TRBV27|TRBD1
CASSYRGLQPQHF
TGTGCCAGCAGTTACAGGGGTCTTCAGCCCCAGCATTTT
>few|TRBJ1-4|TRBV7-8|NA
CASSGRVAEKLFF
TGTGCCAGCAGCGGGCGGGTGGCAGAAAAACTGTTTTTT
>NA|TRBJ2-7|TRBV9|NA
CASSVGPGGSYEQYF
TGTGCCAGCAGCGTAGGGCCAGGTGGTTCCTACGAGCAGTACTTC
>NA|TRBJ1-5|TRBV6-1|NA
CASQPAGLKRQPQHF
TGTGCCAGCCAACCCGCGGGACTAAAGAGGCAGCCCCAGCATTTT
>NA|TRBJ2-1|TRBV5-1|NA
CASSFDNEQFF
TGCGCCAGCAGCTTCGACAATGAGCAGTTCTTC
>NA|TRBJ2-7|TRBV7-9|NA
CASSLGQGQGSYF
TGTGCCAGCAGCTTAGGCCAGGGGCAGGGCTCTTACTTC
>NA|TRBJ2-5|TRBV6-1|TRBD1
CASSAGQVQETQYF
TGTGCCAGCAGTGCGGGACAGGTGCAAGAGACCCAGTACTTC